The 9 T cell receptor beta chains below come from one sample, sequenced in a study of Ad26.COV2.S vaccination and SARS-CoV-2 variants (dated by TCRdb to the early 2020s). The treatment or condition label here, explained by the study, means: around 19 received Ad26.COV2.S at low or high dose, single or two shots; 5 received placebo; per-sample allocation not given. For vaccine and placebo recipients, repertoires were sequenced using samples collected on day 63 after the first injection. The library came from the immunoSEQ multiplex PCR assay. Entries here come from immuneACCESS through TCRdb and include only in-frame sequences with V and J called. Some clones fail to appear in such tables; in the studies checked, an unresolved V gene covers under half of the shortfall, and the cause of the remainder is unknown. The sample table lists about 350,000 clones, approximately 90% of them with a count of one. Roughly 5% of the sample goes to the ten largest clones.

The sample in question was peripheral blood, obtained in a trial of Ad26.COV2.S vaccine versus placebo. Receptors originate from a person aged 18-60 years who received the Ad26.COV2.S COVID-19 vaccine or a placebo.

The rearrangement joins TRBV12-3 or TRBV12-4 to TRBJ1-6; possibly TRBD1 for D (6 bases). V dropped 1 base and J dropped 9 bases, with 7 bases sitting between them. CDR3 size: 13 residues. The CDR3 DNA reads TGTGCCAGCAGTTTAGGGACAGCTTCACCCCTCCACTTT. It specifies CASSLGTASPLHF.

This clone was observed a handful of times. The chain has TRBV9 and TRBJ2-7; TRBD2 might be the D (7 bases). CDR3 length equals 14 residues. Germline V gene sequence: CDR1 SGDLS, CDR2 YYNGEE. The ends were cut back, 5 bases at V and 7 bases at J, with 19 bases in the middle. The CDR3 here is CASSFNLQGGEQYF. For the CDR3, the DNA is TGTGCCAGCAGTTTTAACCTACAGGGAGGGGAGCAGTACTTC.

The J gene is TRBJ2-1, the V gene TRBV5-1; D gene ambiguous. The V gene lost 1 base and the J gene lost 8 bases, with 13 bases spanning the gap. The CDR3 covers 14 residues. Germline-derived CDR1 and CDR2 are SGHRS and YFSETQ. The DNA of the CDR3 is TGCGCCAGCAGCTTGATGGTCAGCGACCATGAGCAGTTCTTC. Translation gives CASSLMVSDHEQFF.

The chain uses TRBV6-6 and TRBJ2-7; 7 bases are a match to TRBD2. Germline CDR1 and CDR2: MNHNY and SVGAGI (reference sequence). The CDR3 contains 11 residues. With V trimmed by 8 bases and J by 3 bases, 1 base remained unmatched. CDR3 amino acids: CASGLVYEQYF. In DNA form, the CDR3 reads TGTGCCAGCGGACTAGTCTACGAGCAGTACTTC.

The chain combines TRBV10-3 with TRBJ2-7, with 10 bases aligning to TRBD1. V lost 10 bases to trimming and J lost 6 bases; unmatched junction nucleotides: 6. Germline assignment: CDR1 ENHRY and CDR2 SYGVKD. This CDR3 region has 12 residues. CDR3 nucleotide sequence: TGTGCCACTTTGACAGGGGGCGGCGAGCAGTACTTC. As protein: CATLTGGGEQYF.

The chain links TRBV18 to TRBJ1-1; D is undetermined. Per germline, CDR1 KGHSH and CDR2 LQKENI. The V and J ends lost 2 bases and 7 bases respectively, with 8 bases between them. The CDR3 sequence is 12 residues long. As DNA, the CDR3 is TGTGCCAGCTCACCAGGGTCAGTTGAAGCTTTCTTT. Translating it yields CASSPGSVEAFF.

V and J are TRBV7-9 and TRBJ1-2; TRBD1 might be the D (5 bases). This CDR3 comprises 16 residues. V gave up 3 bases and J gave up 0 bases, with 14 bases separating them. Germline V lookup: CDR1 SEHNR, CDR2 FQNEAQ (reference sequence). The CDR3: CASSLYDSGANYGYTF. The CDR3 DNA sequence: TGTGCCAGCAGCTTGTACGACAGTGGAGCTAACTATGGCTACACCTTC.

In this sample, this clone turned up once. CDR3 loop: CASSPTQGQFHNEQFF. The CDR3 nucleotides read TGTGCCAGCAGTCCCACCCAGGGACAGTTCCACAATGAGCAGTTCTTC. This rearrangement joins TRBV28 to TRBJ2-1; TRBD1 matches at 7 bases. V trimming: 5 bases; J trimming: 5 bases; junction bases outside the gene matches: 12. The CDR3 is made up of 16 amino acids. The germline CDR1 and CDR2 sequences are MDHEN and SYDVKM.

The chain carries TRBV18 and TRBJ1-4; D uncertain. The CDR3 sequence is 16 residues long. Germline V gene data show CDR1 as KGHSH and CDR2 as LQKENI. V shed 2 bases and J shed 8 bases, with 18 bases lying between them. CDR3 protein: CASSPGGVEVQEKLFF. CDR3 DNA: TGTGCCAGCTCACCAGGCGGGGTGGAAGTACAGGAAAAACTGTTTTTT.